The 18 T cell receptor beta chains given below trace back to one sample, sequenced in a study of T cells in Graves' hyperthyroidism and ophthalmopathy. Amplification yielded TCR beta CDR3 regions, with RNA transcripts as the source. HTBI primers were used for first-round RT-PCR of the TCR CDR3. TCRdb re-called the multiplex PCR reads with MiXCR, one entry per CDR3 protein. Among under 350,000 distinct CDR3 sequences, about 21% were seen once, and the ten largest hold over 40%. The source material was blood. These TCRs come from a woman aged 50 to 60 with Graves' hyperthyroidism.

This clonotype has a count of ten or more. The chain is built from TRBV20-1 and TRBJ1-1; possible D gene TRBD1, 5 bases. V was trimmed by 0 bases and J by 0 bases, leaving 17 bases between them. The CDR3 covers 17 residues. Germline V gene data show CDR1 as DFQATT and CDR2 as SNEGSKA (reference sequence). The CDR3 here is CSARDIMLGGMNTEAFF. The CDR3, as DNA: TGCAGTGCTAGAGATATAATGCTTGGGGGAATGAACACTGAAGCTTTCTTT.

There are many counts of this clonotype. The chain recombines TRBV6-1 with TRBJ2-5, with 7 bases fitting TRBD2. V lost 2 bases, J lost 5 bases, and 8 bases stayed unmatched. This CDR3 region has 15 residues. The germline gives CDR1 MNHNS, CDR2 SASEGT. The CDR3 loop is CASSESSGRTETQYF. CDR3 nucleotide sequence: TGTGCCAGCAGTGAATCGTCCGGGAGGACCGAGACCCAGTACTTC.

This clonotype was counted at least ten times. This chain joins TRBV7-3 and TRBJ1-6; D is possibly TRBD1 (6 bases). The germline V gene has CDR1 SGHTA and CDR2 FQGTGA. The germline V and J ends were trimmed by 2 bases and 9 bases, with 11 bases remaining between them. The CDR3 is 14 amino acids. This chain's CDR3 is CASSLGRGFSPLHF. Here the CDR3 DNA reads TGTGCCAGCAGCTTAGGCAGGGGCTTTTCACCCCTCCACTTT.

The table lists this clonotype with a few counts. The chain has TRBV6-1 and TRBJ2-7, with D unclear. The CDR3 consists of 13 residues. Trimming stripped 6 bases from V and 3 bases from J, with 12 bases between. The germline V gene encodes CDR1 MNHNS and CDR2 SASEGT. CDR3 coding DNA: TGTGCCAGCAGAGATACAGAGAACTACGAGCAGTACTTC. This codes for CASRDTENYEQYF.

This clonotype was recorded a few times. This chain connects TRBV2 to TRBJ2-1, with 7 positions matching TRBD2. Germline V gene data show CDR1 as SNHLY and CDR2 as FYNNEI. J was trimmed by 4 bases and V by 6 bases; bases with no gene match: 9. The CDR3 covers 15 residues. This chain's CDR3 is CASRFLAEHYNEQFF. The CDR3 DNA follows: TGTGCCAGCAGGTTTCTAGCGGAACATTACAATGAGCAGTTCTTC.

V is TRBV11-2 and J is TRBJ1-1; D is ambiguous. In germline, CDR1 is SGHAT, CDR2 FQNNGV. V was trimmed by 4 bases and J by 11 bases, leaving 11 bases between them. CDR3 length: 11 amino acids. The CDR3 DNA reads TGTGCCAGCAGCTCCACGAAAGCGGCTTTCTTT. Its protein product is CASSSTKAAFF.

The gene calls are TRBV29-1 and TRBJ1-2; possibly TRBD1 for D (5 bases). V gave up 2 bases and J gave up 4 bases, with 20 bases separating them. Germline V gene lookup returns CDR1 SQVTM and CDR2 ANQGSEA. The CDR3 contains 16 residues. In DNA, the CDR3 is TGCAGCGTTGAAAAAAGGGAGGGGCCCCTCAGCTATGGCTACACCTTC. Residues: CSVEKREGPLSYGYTF.

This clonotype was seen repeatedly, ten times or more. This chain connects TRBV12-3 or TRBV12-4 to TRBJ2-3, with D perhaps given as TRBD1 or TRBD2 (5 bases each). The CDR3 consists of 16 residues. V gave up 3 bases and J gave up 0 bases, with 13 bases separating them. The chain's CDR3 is CASSFWGNGSTDTQYF. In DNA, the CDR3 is TGTGCCAGCAGTTTTTGGGGGAATGGGAGCACAGATACGCAGTATTTT.

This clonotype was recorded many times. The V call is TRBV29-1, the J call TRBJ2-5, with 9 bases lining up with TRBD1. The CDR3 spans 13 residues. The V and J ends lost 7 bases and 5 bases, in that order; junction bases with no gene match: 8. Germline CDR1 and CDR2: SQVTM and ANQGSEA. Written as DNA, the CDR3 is TGCAGCGCTGCTTTCGGACAGGGGGAGACCCAGTACTTC. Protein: CSAAFGQGETQYF.

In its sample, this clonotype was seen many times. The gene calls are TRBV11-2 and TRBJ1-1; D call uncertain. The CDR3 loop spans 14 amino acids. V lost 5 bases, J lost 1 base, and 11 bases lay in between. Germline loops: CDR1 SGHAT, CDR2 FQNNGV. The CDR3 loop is CASSITDKNTEAFF. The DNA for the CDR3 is TGTGCCAGCAGCATCACCGACAAGAACACTGAAGCTTTCTTT.

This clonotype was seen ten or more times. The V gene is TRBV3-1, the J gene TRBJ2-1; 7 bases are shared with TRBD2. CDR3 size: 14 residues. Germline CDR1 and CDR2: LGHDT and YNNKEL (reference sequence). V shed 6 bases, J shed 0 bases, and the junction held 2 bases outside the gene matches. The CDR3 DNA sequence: TGTGCCAGCAGTCGGACTAGCTCCTACAATGAGCAGTTCTTC. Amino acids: CASSRTSSYNEQFF.

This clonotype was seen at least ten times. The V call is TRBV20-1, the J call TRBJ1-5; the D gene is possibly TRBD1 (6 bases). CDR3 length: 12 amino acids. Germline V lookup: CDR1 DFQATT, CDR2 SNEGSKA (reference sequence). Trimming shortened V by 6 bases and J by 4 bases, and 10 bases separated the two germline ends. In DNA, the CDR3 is TGCAGTGCCCAAGGGGGGAATCAGCCCCAGCATTTT. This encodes CSAQGGNQPQHF.

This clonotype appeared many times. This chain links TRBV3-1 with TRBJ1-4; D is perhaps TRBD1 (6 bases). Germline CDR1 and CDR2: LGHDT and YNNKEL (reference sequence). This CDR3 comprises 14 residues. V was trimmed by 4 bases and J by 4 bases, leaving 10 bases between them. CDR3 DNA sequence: TGTGCCAGCAGCCCAGGACAGCATAATGAAAAACTGTTTTTT. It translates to CASSPGQHNEKLFF.

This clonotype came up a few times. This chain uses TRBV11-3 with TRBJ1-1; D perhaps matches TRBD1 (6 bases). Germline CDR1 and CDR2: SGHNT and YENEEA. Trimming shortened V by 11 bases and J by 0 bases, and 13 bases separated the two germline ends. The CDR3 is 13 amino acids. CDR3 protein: CASTGTLNTEAFF. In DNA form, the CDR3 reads TGTGCCTCCACCGGGACATTGAACACTGAAGCTTTCTTT.

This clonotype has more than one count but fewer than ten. The CDR3 DNA is TGTGCCAGCAGCCCTCGGGGGGGTGGAAACACCATATATTTT. Protein: CASSPRGGGNTIYF. The chain recombines TRBV6-1 with TRBJ1-3; perhaps TRBD1 as D (5 bases). Germline CDR1 reads MNHNS; CDR2 reads SASEGT. The CDR3 has 14 residues. Trimming removed 6 bases from V and 3 bases from J, with 12 bases in between.

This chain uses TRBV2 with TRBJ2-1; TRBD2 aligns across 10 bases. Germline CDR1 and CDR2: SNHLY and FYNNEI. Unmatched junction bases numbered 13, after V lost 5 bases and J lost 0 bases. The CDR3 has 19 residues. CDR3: CASSSLTSGTPSSYNEQFF. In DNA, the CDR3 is TGTGCCAGCAGTAGCCTTACTAGCGGGACCCCAAGCTCCTACAATGAGCAGTTCTTC. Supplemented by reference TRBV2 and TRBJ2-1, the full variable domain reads EPEVTQTPSHQVTQMGQEVILRCVPISNHLYFYWYRQILGQKVEFLVSFYNNEISEKSEIFDDQFSVERPDGSNFTLKIRSTKLEDSAMYFCASSSLTSGTPSSYNEQFFGPGTRLTVL.

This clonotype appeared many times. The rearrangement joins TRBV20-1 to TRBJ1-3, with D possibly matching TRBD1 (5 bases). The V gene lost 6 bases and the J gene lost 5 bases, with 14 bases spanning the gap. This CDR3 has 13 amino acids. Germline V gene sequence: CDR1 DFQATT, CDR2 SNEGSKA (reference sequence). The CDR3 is CSASDRWRNTIYF. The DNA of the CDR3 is TGCAGTGCCAGTGACAGATGGAGAAACACCATATATTTT.

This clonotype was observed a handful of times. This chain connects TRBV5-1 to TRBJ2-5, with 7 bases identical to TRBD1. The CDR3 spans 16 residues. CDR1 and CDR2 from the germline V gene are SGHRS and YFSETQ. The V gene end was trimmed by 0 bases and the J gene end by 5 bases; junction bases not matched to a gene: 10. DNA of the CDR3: TGCGCCAGCAGCTTGGAGGCGACAGGGTTAGGGGAGACCCAGTACTTC. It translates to CASSLEATGLGETQYF.